This TCR beta chain appears in the sequencing data of a study of follicular helper T cells after annual influenza vaccination. Study-level background: After each seasonal flu vaccination, blood came on days 0, 7 and 28. Some donors were sampled over the 2013-2014, 2014-2015 and 2015-2016 vaccinations.

Study-level points and caveats: Most later recoveries of Day 7 ICOS+CD38+ clones were ICOS-CD38- cTfh.

Only in-frame clones appear in the TCRdb table, and some are missing; sequencing was by immunoSEQ multiplex PCR. Of about 15,000 clones detected, around 85% appear once; the ten largest clones hold about 1.3%. Germline CDR1 SGHDT, CDR2 YYEEEE. V was pared by 3 bases and J by 0 bases, with 7 bases of the junction left unmatched. The length of the CDR3 is 16 residues. Sample time point: 2014-2015 season, 7 days after vaccination. Donors were community-dwelling with no influenza vaccine in the prior 6 months. As regards this clone: Its antigen is unknown.

V is TRBV5-6 and J is TRBJ2-3; 7 bases match TRBD1. This TCR was recovered from an adult who received the influenza vaccine. This sample comprised CXCR5+ CD38- circulating T follicular helper cells from blood, obtained 7 days after influenza vaccination. The subset is: circulating Tfh, non-naive CD4+CXCR5+PD-1+ (ICOS+CD38+ or ICOS-CD38-). This CDR3 reads CASSSTRDSSTDTQYF. CDR3 sequence (DNA): TGTGCCAGCAGCTCGACCCGGGACAGTAGCACAGATACGCAGTATTTT.